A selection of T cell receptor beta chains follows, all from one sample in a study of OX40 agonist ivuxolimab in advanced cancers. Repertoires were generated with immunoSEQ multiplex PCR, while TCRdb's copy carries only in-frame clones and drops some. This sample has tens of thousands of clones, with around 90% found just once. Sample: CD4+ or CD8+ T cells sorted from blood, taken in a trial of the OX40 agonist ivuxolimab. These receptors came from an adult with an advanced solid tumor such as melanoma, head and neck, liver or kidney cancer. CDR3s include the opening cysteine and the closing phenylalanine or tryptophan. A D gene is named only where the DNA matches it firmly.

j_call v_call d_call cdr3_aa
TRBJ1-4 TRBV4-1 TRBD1 CASSRLQGANEKLFF
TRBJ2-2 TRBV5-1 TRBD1 CASSLGQGIGELFF
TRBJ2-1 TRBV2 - CASSELVTTYYNEQFF
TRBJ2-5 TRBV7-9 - CASSLAEETQYF
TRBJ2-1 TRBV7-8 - CASSTTRASYNEQFF
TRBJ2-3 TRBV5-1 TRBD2 CASSLVERGDTDTQYF
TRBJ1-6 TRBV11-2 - CASSLEGTVDSPLHF
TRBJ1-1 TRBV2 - CASSKAHQEAFF
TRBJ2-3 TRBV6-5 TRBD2 CASSRPGTSGPTQYF
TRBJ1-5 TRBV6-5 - CASRTASNQPQHF
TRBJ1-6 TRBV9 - CASSLRQDQSPLHF
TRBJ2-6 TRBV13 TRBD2 CASSSRGLAGGPRANVLTF
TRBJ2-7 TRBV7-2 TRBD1 CASSPAPDRGYEQYF
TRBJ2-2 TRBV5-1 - CASSPGRGRTGELFF
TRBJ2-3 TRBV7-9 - CASSLRGHLGADTQYF
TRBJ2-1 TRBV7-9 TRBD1 CASSPTVGQLNEQFF
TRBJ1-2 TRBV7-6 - CASSRGSLFGYTF
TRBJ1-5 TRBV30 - CAWSVGQGIGNQPQHF
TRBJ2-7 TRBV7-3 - CASSLKGGRAYEQYF
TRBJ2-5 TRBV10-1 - CASSELIGEETQYF
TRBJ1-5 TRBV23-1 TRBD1 CASSQYGTVERCNQPQHF
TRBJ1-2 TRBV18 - CASSTGGANYGYTF
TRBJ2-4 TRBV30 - CAWSVGTDIQYF
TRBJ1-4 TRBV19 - CASNDMGEKLFF
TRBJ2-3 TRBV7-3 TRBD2 CASSLIGTRYTDTQYF
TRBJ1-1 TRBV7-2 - CASSLWNMNTEAFF
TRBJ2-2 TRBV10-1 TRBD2 CASLWWLAGLGTGELFF
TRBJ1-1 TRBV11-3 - CASSLAPYTEAFF
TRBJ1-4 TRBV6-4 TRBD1 CASSPGQGAKNEKLFF